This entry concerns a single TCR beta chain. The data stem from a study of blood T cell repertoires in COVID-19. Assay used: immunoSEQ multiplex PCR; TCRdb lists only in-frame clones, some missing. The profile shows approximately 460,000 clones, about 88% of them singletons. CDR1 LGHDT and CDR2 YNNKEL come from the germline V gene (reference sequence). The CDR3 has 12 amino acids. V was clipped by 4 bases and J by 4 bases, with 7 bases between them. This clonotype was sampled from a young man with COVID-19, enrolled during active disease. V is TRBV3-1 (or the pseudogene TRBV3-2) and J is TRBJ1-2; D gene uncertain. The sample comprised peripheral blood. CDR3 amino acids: CASSRPLYGYTF. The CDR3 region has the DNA TGTGCCAGCAGCCGGCCGCTCTATGGCTACACCTTC.